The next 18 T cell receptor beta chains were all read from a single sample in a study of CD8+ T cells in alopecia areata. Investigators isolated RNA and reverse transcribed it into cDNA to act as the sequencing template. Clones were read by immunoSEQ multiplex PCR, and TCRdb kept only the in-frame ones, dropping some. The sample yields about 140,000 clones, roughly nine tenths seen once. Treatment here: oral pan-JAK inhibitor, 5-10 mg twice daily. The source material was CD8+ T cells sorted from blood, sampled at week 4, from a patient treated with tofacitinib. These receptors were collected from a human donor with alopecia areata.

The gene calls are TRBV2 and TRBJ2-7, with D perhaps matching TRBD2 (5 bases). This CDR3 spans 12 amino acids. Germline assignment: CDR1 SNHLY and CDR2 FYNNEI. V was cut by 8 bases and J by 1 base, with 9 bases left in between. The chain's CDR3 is CASGGSSYEQYF. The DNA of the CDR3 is TGTGCCAGCGGAGGCTCGTCCTACGAGCAGTACTTC.

The CDR3 region is CASSLAGGTSGGTDTQYF. CDR3 DNA: TGTGCCAGCAGCTTAGCAGGCGGGACTAGCGGGGGCACAGATACGCAGTATTTT. The chain employs TRBV11-2 and TRBJ2-3, with TRBD2 matching over 13 bases. The CDR3 covers 18 residues. Germline-derived CDR1 and CDR2 are SGHAT and FQNNGV. Trimming at V came to 1 base and at J to 1 base, leaving 5 bases not matched to a gene. The full variable domain, completed using reference TRBV11-2 and TRBJ2-3, is EAGVAQSPRYKIIEKRQSVAFWCNPISGHATLYWYQQILGQGPKLLIQFQNNGVVDDSQLPKDRFSAERLKGVDSTLKIQPAKLEDSAVYLCASSLAGGTSGGTDTQYFGPGTRLTVL.

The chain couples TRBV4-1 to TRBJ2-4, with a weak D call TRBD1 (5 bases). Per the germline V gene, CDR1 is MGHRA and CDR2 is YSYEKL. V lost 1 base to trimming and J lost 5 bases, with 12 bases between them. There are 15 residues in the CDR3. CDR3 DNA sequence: TGCGCCAGCAGCCAAGGTCCAGGGCTAGAAAACATTCAGTACTTC. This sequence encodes CASSQGPGLENIQYF.

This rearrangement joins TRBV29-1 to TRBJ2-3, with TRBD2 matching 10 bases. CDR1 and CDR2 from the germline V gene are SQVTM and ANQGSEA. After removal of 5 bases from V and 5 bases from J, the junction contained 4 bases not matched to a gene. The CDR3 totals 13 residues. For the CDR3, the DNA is TGCAGCGTTTATCTAGCGGGAGTAGATACGCAGTATTTT. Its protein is CSVYLAGVDTQYF.

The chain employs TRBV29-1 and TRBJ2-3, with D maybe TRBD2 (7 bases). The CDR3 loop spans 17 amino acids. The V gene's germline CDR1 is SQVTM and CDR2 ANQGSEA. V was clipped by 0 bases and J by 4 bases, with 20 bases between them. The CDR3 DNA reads TGCAGCGTTGAAGATCAATTTCGGCCCGGGGGGCCAGATACGCAGTATTTT. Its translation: CSVEDQFRPGGPDTQYF.

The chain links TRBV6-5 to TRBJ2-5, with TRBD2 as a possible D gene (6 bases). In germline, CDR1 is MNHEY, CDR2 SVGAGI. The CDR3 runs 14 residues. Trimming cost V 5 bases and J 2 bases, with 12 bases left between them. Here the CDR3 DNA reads TGTGCCAGCAGTCAGGGACTCACACAAGAGACCCAGTACTTC. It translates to CASSQGLTQETQYF.

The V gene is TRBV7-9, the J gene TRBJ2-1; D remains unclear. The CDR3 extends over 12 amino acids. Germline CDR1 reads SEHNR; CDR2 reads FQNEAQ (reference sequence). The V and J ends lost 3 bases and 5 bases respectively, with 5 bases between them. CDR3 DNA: TGTGCCAGCAGCTTCGACGACAATGAGCAGTTCTTC. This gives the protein CASSFDDNEQFF.

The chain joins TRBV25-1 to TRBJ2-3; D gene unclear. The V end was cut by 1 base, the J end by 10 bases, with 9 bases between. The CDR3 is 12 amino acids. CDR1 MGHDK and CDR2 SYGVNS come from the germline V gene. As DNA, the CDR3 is TGTGCCAGCAGTGAATTGGGGTTTGCGCAGTATTTT. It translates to CASSELGFAQYF.

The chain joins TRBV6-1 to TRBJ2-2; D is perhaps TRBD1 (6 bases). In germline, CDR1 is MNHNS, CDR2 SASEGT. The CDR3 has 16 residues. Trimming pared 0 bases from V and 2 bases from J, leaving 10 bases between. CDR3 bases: TGTGCCAGCAGTGAAGCGGGACACGCAAACACCGGGGAGCTGTTTTTT. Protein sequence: CASSEAGHANTGELFF.

This chain's CDR3 is CAAGLPTLSYEQYF. As DNA, the CDR3 is TGTGCCGCAGGACTCCCCACCCTCTCCTACGAGCAGTACTTC. This chain links TRBV6-5 with TRBJ2-7, with D possibly matching TRBD2 (5 bases). The CDR3 has 14 amino acids. Per germline, CDR1 MNHEY and CDR2 SVGAGI. Trimming removed 11 bases at V and 0 bases at J, with 17 bases between.

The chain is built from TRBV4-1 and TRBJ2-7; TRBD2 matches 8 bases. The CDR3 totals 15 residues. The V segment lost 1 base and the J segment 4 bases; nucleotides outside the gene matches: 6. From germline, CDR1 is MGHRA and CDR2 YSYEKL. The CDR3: CASSQVGGGRYEQYF. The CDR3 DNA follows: TGCGCCAGCAGCCAAGTTGGCGGGGGGAGATACGAGCAGTACTTC.

The CDR3 here is CASSSGIERDADTQYF. The CDR3 DNA sequence: TGTGCCAGCAGCTCGGGAATAGAGCGGGATGCAGATACGCAGTATTTT. The rearrangement joins TRBV7-9 to TRBJ2-3; 7 nucleotides line up with TRBD2. CDR3 length equals 16 residues. The V gene end was trimmed by 4 bases and the J gene end by 4 bases; junction bases not matched to a gene: 11. Germline-derived CDR1 and CDR2 are SEHNR and FQNEAQ (reference sequence).

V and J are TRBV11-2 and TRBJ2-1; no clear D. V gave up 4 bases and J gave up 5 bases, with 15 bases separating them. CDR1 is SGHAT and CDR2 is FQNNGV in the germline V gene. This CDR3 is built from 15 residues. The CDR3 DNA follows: TGTGCCAGCAGCTCCCGGGTGGGTCGAGACAATGAGCAGTTCTTC. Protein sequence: CASSSRVGRDNEQFF.

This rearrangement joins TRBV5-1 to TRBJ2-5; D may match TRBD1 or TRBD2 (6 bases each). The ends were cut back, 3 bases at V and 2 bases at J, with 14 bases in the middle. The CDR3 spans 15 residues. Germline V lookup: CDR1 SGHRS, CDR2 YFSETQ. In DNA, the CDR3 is TGCGCCAGCAGCTCGTCGGGGGCAGATCAAGAGACCCAGTACTTC. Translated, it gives CASSSSGADQETQYF.

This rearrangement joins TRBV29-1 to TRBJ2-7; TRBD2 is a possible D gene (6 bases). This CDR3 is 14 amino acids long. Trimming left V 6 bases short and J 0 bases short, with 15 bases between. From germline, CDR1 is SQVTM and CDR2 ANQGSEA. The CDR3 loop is CSVGTSSGSYEQYF. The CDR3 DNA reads TGCAGCGTCGGAACTAGCTCAGGCTCCTACGAGCAGTACTTC.

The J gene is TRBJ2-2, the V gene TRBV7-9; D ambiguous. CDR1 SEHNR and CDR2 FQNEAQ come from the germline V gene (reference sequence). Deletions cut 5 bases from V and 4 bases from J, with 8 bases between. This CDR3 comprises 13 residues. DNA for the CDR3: TGTGCCAGCAGCCCCACGGGCACCGGGGAGCTGTTTTTT. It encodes CASSPTGTGELFF.

Here the CDR3 reads CASRGGIAEAFF. As DNA, the CDR3 is TGTGCCAGCAGGGGCGGTATCGCTGAAGCTTTCTTT. The chain combines TRBV2 with TRBJ1-1; D unresolved. V lost 6 bases, J lost 6 bases, and 11 bases lay in between. CDR3 size: 12 residues. Germline values: CDR1 SNHLY, CDR2 FYNNEI.

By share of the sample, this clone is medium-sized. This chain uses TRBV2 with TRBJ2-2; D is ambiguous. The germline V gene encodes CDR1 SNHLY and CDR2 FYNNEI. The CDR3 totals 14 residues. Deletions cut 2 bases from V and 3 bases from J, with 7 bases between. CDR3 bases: TGTGCCAGCAGTGAATCGTTATACACCGGGGAGCTGTTTTTT. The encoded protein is CASSESLYTGELFF.